This passage covers 2 T cell receptor beta chains from one sample sequenced in a study of blood T cells in healthy people across ages. The second PCR ran roughly 6 to 11 cycles with a sample-barcoded 5' primer and J-beta primers. TCRdb processed the 5' RACE reads anew with MiXCR; each CDR3 protein has one entry. The profile covers fewer than 900,000 distinct CDR3 sequences, with approximately 39% appearing a single time and less than 25% taken by the ten largest. Sequencing was carried out using blood. These TCRs come from a woman aged 55 to 70 in good health.

As regards this clonotype: Being one base from a much bigger clone, this may be a read error. The chain combines TRBV10-3 with TRBJ1-1, with D perhaps matching TRBD1 (5 bases). The CDR3 extends over 15 amino acids. V was shortened by 0 bases and J by 7 bases, with 15 bases between the two germline ends. Germline values: CDR1 ENHRY, CDR2 SYGVKD. DNA for the CDR3: TGTGCCATCAGTGAGTCGTCAGGGTCGAGTATTGAAGCTTTCTTT. Protein: CAISESSGSSIEAFF.

The rearrangement links TRBV29-1 to TRBJ1-4; 9 bases agree with TRBD1. The CDR3 covers 14 residues. The ends lost 6 bases at V and 8 bases at J; junction bases unmatched: 10. Germline V gives CDR1 SQVTM, CDR2 ANQGSEA. The CDR3 reads CSVEFGTGYEKLFF. The CDR3, as DNA: TGCAGCGTCGAATTCGGGACAGGGTACGAAAAACTGTTTTTT.